A single count supports the clone carrying this T cell receptor (beta chain). This entry comes from a study of Ad26.COV2.S vaccination and SARS-CoV-2 variants. Profiling relied on immunoSEQ multiplex PCR, and the TCRdb table lists in-frame clones only, not all of them. This table has 350,000 to 450,000 clones, 70% to 90% appearing once. Treatment indicated: roughly 20 received Ad26.COV2.S at low or high dose, single or two shots; roughly 5 received placebo; per-sample allocation not given. Repertoires come from day 63 after the first vaccine or placebo injection. Germline V gives CDR1 LGHDT, CDR2 YNNKEL (reference sequence). Trimming at V came to 6 bases and at J to 6 bases, leaving 7 bases not matched to a gene. This CDR3 comprises 15 residues.

Here the sequenced sample was peripheral blood, taken in a trial of Ad26.COV2.S vaccine versus placebo. The source is a person between 18 and 65 years old who received the Ad26.COV2.S COVID-19 vaccine or a placebo. The chain links TRBV3-1 (or the pseudogene TRBV3-2) to TRBJ2-1, with 11 bases matching TRBD2. CDR3 nucleotides: TGTGCCAGCAGACTAGCGGGAGAGGGTCTCAATGAGCAGTTCTTC. It yields the protein CASRLAGEGLNEQFF.